This T cell receptor beta chain comes out of a study of beta chain features in type 1 diabetes. Reverse transcribing all isolated RNA meant expressed TCRB transcripts were sequenced. An average approximately 3.5 million reads came from naive, central memory and regulatory T cell samples. The assay was immunoSEQ multiplex PCR, and TCRdb's table has in-frame clones only and misses some. The table lists 130,000 or so clones, roughly 10% of them singletons, with almost 0.65% in the top ten. This clone was seen more than once but under ten times. The antigen remains unidentified. Germline lookup yields CDR1 LNHDA and CDR2 SQIVND (reference sequence). The CDR3 loop spans 14 amino acids. Deletions cut 2 bases from V and 5 bases from J, with 9 bases between. Findings of the study overall: Type 1 diabetes patients had moderately but significantly shorter TCRB CDR3s in all four CD4+ subsets. Individuals with type 1 diabetes displayed fewer insertions and more deletions at VDJ junctions.

Averaging roughly 0.12 L, one heparinised blood draw came from each individual donor. The chain joins TRBV19 to TRBJ2-2, with D perhaps matching TRBD2 (5 bases). The sequencing sample was made of central memory CD4+ T cells from blood. This receptor was identified in a woman in her 40s in good health. CDR3 protein: CASSIYGGTGELFF. CDR3 in DNA: TGTGCCAGTAGTATATACGGCGGGACCGGGGAGCTGTTTTTT.